A selection of T cell receptor beta chains follows, all from one sample in a study of blood T cell repertoires in COVID-19. The method was immunoSEQ multiplex PCR; TCRdb's version includes in-frame clones alone and lacks a portion of them. The sample includes a few hundred thousand clones, around 90% seen only once; the top ten take approximately 4%. The sequenced sample consisted of PBMCs or T cells enriched from blood (not recorded which). The receptor source for this set is a woman aged 18-30 years with acute COVID-19. Both conserved end residues are part of each CDR3. The D gene is left open where the match is weak. Clone sizes are given selectively: once, few, many, or a class where the clone is expanded.

abundance: NA; v_gene: TRBV6-5; d_gene: NA; j_gene: TRBJ2-7; CDR3nt: TGTGCCAGTAGCGGAAGAACCTACGAGCAGTACTTC; CDR3aa: CASSGRTYEQYF
abundance: NA; v_gene: TRBV7-9; d_gene: TRBD2; j_gene: TRBJ2-2; CDR3nt: TGTGCCAGCAGCCGGACTAGCGGCGACACCGGGGAGCTGTTTTTT; CDR3aa: CASSRTSGDTGELFF
abundance: NA; v_gene: TRBV5-1; d_gene: NA; j_gene: TRBJ1-1; CDR3nt: TGCGCCAGCAGCGCAACTATGAACACTGAAGCTTTCTTT; CDR3aa: CASSATMNTEAFF
abundance: NA; v_gene: TRBV28; d_gene: NA; j_gene: TRBJ2-7; CDR3nt: TGTGCCAGCAGACCCGGAGGTCCCTACGAGCAGTACTTC; CDR3aa: CASRPGGPYEQYF
abundance: NA; v_gene: TRBV5-1; d_gene: NA; j_gene: TRBJ2-5; CDR3nt: TGCGCCAGCAGCTTGTTGTCAGCGACGCCGGAGACCCAGTACTTC; CDR3aa: CASSLLSATPETQYF
abundance: NA; v_gene: TRBV7-2; d_gene: NA; j_gene: TRBJ2-7; CDR3nt: TGTGCCAGCAGTCCCCAAAGCGGGCCCACATACGAGCAGTACTTC; CDR3aa: CASSPQSGPTYEQYF
abundance: NA; v_gene: TRBV27; d_gene: NA; j_gene: TRBJ2-6; CDR3nt: TGTGCCAGCAGTTTCCAAGGGGCCAACGTCCTGACTTTC; CDR3aa: CASSFQGANVLTF
abundance: few; v_gene: TRBV7-9; d_gene: TRBD1; j_gene: TRBJ1-2; CDR3nt: TGTGCCAGCAGCACAGACAGGGAAGAAGGCTACACCTTC; CDR3aa: CASSTDREEGYTF
abundance: NA; v_gene: TRBV5-5; d_gene: TRBD2; j_gene: TRBJ2-3; CDR3nt: TGTGCCAGCAGCTTGGAGCTGACTAGCGGGAGTTTGTATACGCAGTATTTT; CDR3aa: CASSLELTSGSLYTQYF
abundance: NA; v_gene: TRBV28; d_gene: NA; j_gene: TRBJ1-1; CDR3nt: TGTGCCAGCAGTTTGCCCGGCGGGGTCACTGAAGCTTTCTTT; CDR3aa: CASSLPGGVTEAFF